Below, 25 T cell receptor beta chains from the same sample are listed, as sequenced in a study of T cell responses to AZD1222 COVID-19 vaccine. Assay used: immunoSEQ multiplex PCR; TCRdb lists only in-frame clones, some missing. The repertoire includes about 150,000 clones, 70% to 90% of them detected once, and 5.1% sits in the top ten. Sample: peripheral blood, taken on day 0 of AZD1222 vaccination. These receptors all stem from an adult in good health.

This clone occurred once. The CDR3 DNA is TGTGCCAGCAGTTACCTTGCTACCTCCTACGAGCAGTACTTC. As protein: CASSYLATSYEQYF. The chain uses TRBV6-2 or TRBV6-3 and TRBJ2-7; no clear D gene. This CDR3 comprises 14 residues. Deletions cut 2 bases from V and 0 bases from J, with 8 bases between. Germline CDR1 is MNHEY and CDR2 is SVGEGT.

The chain carries TRBV7-2 and TRBJ2-5, with D perhaps TRBD1 (6 bases). The germline V gene has CDR1 SGHTA and CDR2 FQGNSA. V dropped 1 base and J dropped 2 bases, with 11 bases sitting between them. The CDR3 is made up of 15 amino acids. CDR3: CASSLGDTRQETQYF. CDR3 nucleotide sequence: TGTGCCAGCAGCTTAGGGGACACGCGTCAAGAGACCCAGTACTTC.

In the case of this clone: This sample includes further DNA sequences coding for the same CDR3. The V gene is TRBV6-5, the J gene TRBJ1-1; D remains unclear. This CDR3 spans 11 amino acids. Per the germline V gene, CDR1 is MNHEY and CDR2 is SVGAGI. Trimming took 6 bases from V and 2 from J, leaving 4 bases between them. CDR3 nucleotides: TGTGCCAGCAGAATCAACACTGAAGCTTTCTTT. Its translation is CASRINTEAFF.

This chain uses TRBV29-1 with TRBJ2-1; a possible D gene is TRBD2 (5 bases). The V gene's germline CDR1 is SQVTM and CDR2 ANQGSEA. Trimming cost V 4 bases and J 6 bases, with 16 bases left between them. This CDR3 has 14 residues. CDR3 coding DNA: TGCAGCGTTGCACGTGGACTCCCGATCAATGAGCAGTTCTTC. Amino acids: CSVARGLPINEQFF.

The V call is TRBV6-1, the J call TRBJ2-1; 10 bases are shared with TRBD2. The ends lost 2 bases at V and 6 bases at J; junction bases unmatched: 4. The CDR3 totals 15 residues. In germline, CDR1 is MNHNS, CDR2 SASEGT. The DNA of the CDR3 is TGTGCCAGCAGTGAACTAGCGGGAGAGTTCAATGAGCAGTTCTTC. The encoded protein is CASSELAGEFNEQFF.

The chain has TRBV29-1 and TRBJ2-5, with TRBD2 as a possible D gene (5 bases). The CDR3 contains 13 residues. Trimming stripped 6 bases from V and 5 bases from J, with 16 bases between. Germline V lookup: CDR1 SQVTM, CDR2 ANQGSEA. CDR3 sequence reads: CSVQQWTGETQYF. The CDR3 DNA follows: TGCAGCGTCCAACAATGGACGGGGGAGACCCAGTACTTC.

The rearrangement uses TRBV7-2 and TRBJ2-3; TRBD2 aligns across 15 bases. CDR3 length: 16 amino acids. CDR1 and CDR2 from the germline V gene are SGHTA and FQGNSA. V was pared by 1 base and J by 7 bases, with 3 bases of the junction left unmatched. The CDR3 loop reads CASSLGTSGRAYTQYF. The CDR3 region has the DNA TGTGCCAGCAGCTTAGGGACTAGCGGGAGGGCGTATACGCAGTATTTT.

The chain links TRBV4-2 to TRBJ2-1; the match to TRBD2 covers 12 bases. Germline V gene lookup returns CDR1 LGHNA and CDR2 YNFKEQ. V was pared by 5 bases and J by 7 bases, with 6 bases of the junction left unmatched. This CDR3 region has 15 residues. The CDR3 spells CASSRRTSGINEQFF. In nucleotides, the CDR3 is TGTGCCAGCAGCAGACGGACTAGCGGGATTAATGAGCAGTTCTTC.

The chain links TRBV18 to TRBJ1-1, with 7 bases that match TRBD1. The V and J ends lost 4 bases and 2 bases, in that order; junction bases with no gene match: 1. Germline V gene data show CDR1 as KGHSH and CDR2 as LQKENI. The CDR3 consists of 13 residues. CDR3 sequence reads: CASSQGANTEAFF. CDR3 bases: TGTGCCAGCTCACAGGGGGCAAACACTGAAGCTTTCTTT. Full variable domain (remainder filled in from reference TRBV18 and TRBJ1-1): NAGVMQNPRHLVRRRGQEARLRCSPMKGHSHVYWYRQLPEEGLKFMVYLQKENIIDESGMPKERFSAEFPKEGPSILRIQQVVRGDSAAYFCASSQGANTEAFFGQGTRLTVV.

This clone has just one count. This chain links TRBV20-1 with TRBJ2-3, with TRBD2 matching 7 bases. CDR1 is DFQATT, CDR2 SNEGSKA, per germline (reference sequence). There are 14 residues in the CDR3. V shed 3 bases, J shed 9 bases, and the junction held 12 bases outside the gene matches. CDR3 amino acids: CSASPRAGRETQYF. The CDR3 region has the DNA TGCAGTGCTAGTCCGAGGGCGGGGAGGGAGACGCAGTATTTT.

The chain links TRBV15 to TRBJ1-2, with a possible D match to TRBD1 (6 bases). The germline CDR1 and CDR2 sequences are LNHNV and YYDKDF (reference sequence). V was pared by 5 bases and J by 4 bases, with 26 bases between. This CDR3 has 18 amino acids. The CDR3 nucleotides are TGTGCCACCAGCCTTCTCCCGAAACCGGACAGACTCTTCTATGGCTACACCTTC. Protein sequence: CATSLLPKPDRLFYGYTF.

The chain has TRBV5-1 and TRBJ1-1; D is undetermined. CDR1 is SGHRS, CDR2 YFSETQ, per germline. V was pared by 0 bases and J by 1 base, with 7 bases between. The CDR3 runs to 14 residues. CDR3 sequence: CASSLVPANTEAFF. The DNA of the CDR3 is TGCGCCAGCAGCTTGGTTCCGGCGAACACTGAAGCTTTCTTT. The full variable domain, in which reference TRBV5-1 and TRBJ1-1 provide the parts outside the CDR3, is KAGVTQTPRYLIKTRGQQVTLSCSPISGHRSVSWYQQTPGQGLQFLFEYFSETQRNKGNFPGRFSGRQFSNSRSEMNVSTLELGDSALYLCASSLVPANTEAFFGQGTRLTVV.

The chain couples TRBV19 to TRBJ2-5; possible D gene TRBD1, 6 bases. The CDR3 totals 13 residues. Germline V lookup: CDR1 LNHDA, CDR2 SQIVND (reference sequence). V gave up 6 bases and J gave up 4 bases, with 12 bases separating them. CDR3 protein: CASSGQRRETQYF. CDR3 DNA sequence: TGTGCCAGTAGCGGACAGCGTAGAGAGACCCAGTACTTC. Full variable domain (outside the CDR3, taken from reference TRBV19 and TRBJ2-5): DGGITQSPKYLFRKEGQNVTLSCEQNLNHDAMYWYRQDPGQGLRLIYYSQIVNDFQKGDIAEGYSVSREKKESFPLTVTSAQKNPTAFYLCASSGQRRETQYFGPGTRLLVL.

The rearrangement links TRBV2 to TRBJ2-2, with D perhaps matching TRBD2 (7 bases). CDR1 SNHLY and CDR2 FYNNEI come from the germline V gene. This CDR3 contains 15 residues. Deletions cut 6 bases from V and 1 base from J, with 12 bases between. CDR3 protein: CASRGGTLNTGELFF. The CDR3, as DNA: TGTGCCAGCAGGGGGGGGACACTGAACACCGGGGAGCTGTTTTTT.

The V call is TRBV27, the J call TRBJ2-7; 9 bases agree with TRBD2. The ends lost 9 bases at V and 2 bases at J; junction bases unmatched: 11. Germline CDR1 reads MNHEY; CDR2 reads SMNVEV (reference sequence). The CDR3 length is 15 residues. CDR3 bases: TGTGCCAGTCGCCCTATAATAGCGGGAGCCTACGAGCAGTACTTC. As protein: CASRPIIAGAYEQYF.

This chain uses TRBV7-3 with TRBJ2-2; the match to TRBD2 covers 12 bases. Germline V gene sequence: CDR1 SGHTA, CDR2 FQGTGA. This CDR3 has 15 amino acids. V lost 6 bases to trimming and J lost 4 bases; unmatched junction nucleotides: 3. As DNA, the CDR3 is TGTGCCAGCAGTCAGGGACTAGCGGGCACCGGGGAGCTGTTTTTT. This gives the protein CASSQGLAGTGELFF. Full variable domain (rest looked up from reference TRBV7-3 and TRBJ2-2): GAGVSQTPSNKVTEKGKYVELRCDPISGHTALYWYRQSLGQGPEFLIYFQGTGAADDSGLPNDRFFAVRPEGSVSTLKIQRTERGDSAVYLCASSQGLAGTGELFFGEGSRLTVL.

The chain employs TRBV11-3 and TRBJ2-3; 10 nucleotides match TRBD1. Germline CDR1 SGHNT, CDR2 YENEEA. The CDR3 length is 16 residues. V gave up 1 base and J gave up 1 base; unmatched junction bases: 2. CDR3 DNA: TGTGCCAGCAGCTTAGTGGGGACAGGGGGCACAGATACGCAGTATTTT. Amino acids: CASSLVGTGGTDTQYF. Looking up the rest from reference TRBV11-3 and TRBJ2-3 gives the full variable domain: EAGVVQSPRYKIIEKKQPVAFWCNPISGHNTLYWYLQNLGQGPELLIRYENEEAVDDSQLPKDRFSAERLKGVDSTLKIQPAELGDSAVYLCASSLVGTGGTDTQYFGPGTRLTVL.

The chain employs TRBV5-1 and TRBJ1-2; D gene uncertain. Germline V lookup: CDR1 SGHRS, CDR2 YFSETQ. With 1 base removed from V and 3 bases from J, the gap between germline ends came to 10 bases. This CDR3 contains 14 residues. The CDR3 nucleotides read TGCGCCAGCAGCTTGCCAGGAATAGACTATGGCTACACCTTC. The encoded protein is CASSLPGIDYGYTF.

The chain links TRBV19 to TRBJ2-2; TRBD2 agrees at 7 bases. Per the germline V gene, CDR1 is LNHDA and CDR2 is SQIVND (reference sequence). The V segment lost 6 bases and the J segment 3 bases; nucleotides outside the gene matches: 4. The CDR3 consists of 14 residues. CDR3: CASRGRGDTGELFF. In DNA, the CDR3 is TGTGCCAGTAGAGGGAGGGGAGACACCGGGGAGCTGTTTTTT.

This CDR3 is CASSIGAGKRGYGYTF. CDR3 DNA sequence: TGTGCCAGTAGTATAGGGGCAGGGAAGCGCGGCTATGGCTACACCTTC. The genes are TRBV19 and TRBJ1-2, with TRBD1 as a possible D gene (5 bases). The germline V and J ends were trimmed by 1 base and 4 bases, with 16 bases remaining between them. CDR3 size: 16 residues. The germline V gene has CDR1 LNHDA and CDR2 SQIVND (reference sequence).

The chain uses TRBV7-2 and TRBJ1-6; maybe TRBD1 (5 bases). This CDR3 is 15 amino acids long. CDR1 is SGHTA, CDR2 FQGNSA, per germline. Trimming took off 6 bases at V and 10 bases at J, with 19 bases between the two ends. The CDR3 DNA follows: TGTGCCAGCAGTCCCAACCAGGGTGGAGGCTCACCCCTCCACTTT. This translates into CASSPNQGGGSPLHF.

The chain links TRBV6-5 to TRBJ2-5; D call uncertain. Trimming removed 5 bases at V and 5 bases at J, with 18 bases between. The length of the CDR3 is 15 residues. The germline gives CDR1 MNHEY, CDR2 SVGAGI. CDR3 in amino acids: CASSRPGMGVETQYF. In DNA, the CDR3 is TGTGCCAGCAGTCGGCCGGGTATGGGCGTGGAGACCCAGTACTTC.

The chain employs TRBV5-5 and TRBJ1-2; no clear D gene. Germline CDR1 is SGHKS and CDR2 is YYEKEE (reference sequence). The CDR3 runs to 15 residues. Trimming took off 3 bases at V and 2 bases at J, with 14 bases between the two ends. This chain's CDR3 is CASSSGGGRNYGYTF. The CDR3 DNA reads TGTGCCAGCAGCTCGGGAGGCGGCAGAAACTATGGCTACACCTTC.

This clone was seen just once. The V and J genes are TRBV15 and TRBJ1-6; D is unclear. CDR1 and CDR2 (germline): LNHNV, YYDKDF (reference sequence). V was pared by 0 bases and J by 6 bases, with 6 bases between. The CDR3 length is 14 residues. CDR3 loop: CATSRDPSNSPLHF. CDR3 sequence (DNA): TGTGCCACCAGCAGAGATCCGAGTAATTCACCCCTCCACTTT.

The chain joins TRBV18 to TRBJ1-1; no clear D gene. V dropped 1 base and J dropped 1 base, with 10 bases sitting between them. Per germline, CDR1 KGHSH and CDR2 LQKENI. This CDR3 region has 15 residues. The CDR3 spells CASSPRITGNTEAFF. In DNA, the CDR3 is TGTGCCAGCTCACCACGTATAACGGGGAACACTGAAGCTTTCTTT.